The rows below give T cell receptor beta chains drawn from one sample of a study of shared clonotypes between healthy human individuals. Clones were sequenced by immunoSEQ multiplex PCR, and TCRdb holds only the in-frame ones, with some missing. Of some 1 million clones in the sample, around four fifths were seen once. The specimen sequenced was memory CD4+ T cells sorted from blood. The source of these receptors is a man between 18 and 35 years old in good health. CDR3s include the opening cysteine and the closing phenylalanine or tryptophan. D genes are given only for firm matches. Size is stated for part of the rows, as once, few or many counts, or as a class when the clone is expanded.

NA | TRBJ2-7 | NA | TRBV18 | CASSPDAFTYEQYF | TGTGCCAGCTCACCAGACGCGTTTACCTACGAGCAGTACTTC
NA | TRBJ1-2 | NA | TRBV27 | CASSSPQDGRLNYGYTF | TGTGCCAGCAGTTCTCCACAAGACGGCCGACTTAACTATGGCTACACCTTC
NA | TRBJ2-3 | NA | TRBV7-9 | CASSLPETDTQYF | TGTGCCAGCAGCTTACCAGAAACAGATACGCAGTATTTT
NA | TRBJ1-1 | NA | TRBV9 | CASSVGHGENTEAFF | TGTGCCAGCAGCGTTGGGCACGGGGAGAACACTGAAGCTTTCTTT
NA | TRBJ2-5 | NA | TRBV11-2 | CASSLDQGGNQETQYF | TGTGCCAGCAGCTTAGATCAAGGGGGGAACCAAGAGACCCAGTACTTC
TRBD1 | TRBJ1-2 | NA | TRBV7-2 | CASSFAAGGDGYTF | TGTGCCAGCAGCTTCGCTGCAGGGGGCGATGGCTACACCTTC
TRBD2 | TRBJ2-3 | NA | TRBV7-2 | CASSLVGASGGPQDTQYF | TGTGCCAGCAGCTTAGTAGGGGCGAGCGGGGGCCCCCAAGATACGCAGTATTTT
NA | TRBJ1-1 | NA | TRBV7-9 | CASSLGGWGVGKAFF | TGTGCCAGCAGCTTAGGGGGTTGGGGGGTCGGGAAAGCTTTCTTT
NA | TRBJ1-4 | NA | TRBV14 | CASSQSGRSNEKLFF | TGTGCCAGCAGCCAATCGGGACGGTCGAATGAAAAACTGTTTTTT
TRBD2 | TRBJ2-2 | NA | TRBV11-2 | CASSLSVRESYTGELFF | TGTGCCAGCAGCTTATCGGTGCGGGAGTCCTACACCGGGGAGCTGTTTTTT
NA | TRBJ2-7 | NA | TRBV30 | CAWSVGSPPYEQYF | TGTGCCTGGAGTGTCGGTTCCCCTCCCTACGAGCAGTACTTC
NA | TRBJ1-4 | NA | TRBV7-2 | CASRQAGEKLFF | TGTGCCAGTCGACAGGCGGGGGAAAAACTGTTTTTT
NA | TRBJ1-1 | once | TRBV11-2 | CASSLRSGLNTEAFF | TGTGCCAGCAGCTTACGGAGCGGGCTCAACACTGAAGCTTTCTTT
NA | TRBJ2-7 | NA | TRBV25-1 | CASSGTISYEQYF | TGTGCCAGCAGTGGGACAATCTCCTACGAGCAGTACTTC
NA | TRBJ1-1 | once | TRBV7-2 | CASSQTGPLSNTEAFF | TGTGCCAGCAGCCAGACGGGCCCCTTATCGAACACTGAAGCTTTCTTT
NA | TRBJ2-1 | NA | TRBV10-3 | CAISEGTSNEQFF | TGTGCCATCAGTGAAGGGACTTCTAATGAGCAGTTCTTC
TRBD1 | TRBJ1-5 | NA | TRBV19 | CASTPRGEGNQPQHF | TGTGCCAGTACCCCCAGGGGGGAGGGCAATCAGCCCCAGCATTTT
NA | TRBJ1-5 | NA | TRBV2 | CASSDPRGTQPQHF | TGTGCCAGCAGTGACCCCAGGGGTACTCAGCCCCAGCATTTT
NA | TRBJ1-5 | NA | TRBV7-9 | CASSVRGNQPQHF | TGTGCCAGCAGCGTCCGGGGCAATCAGCCCCAGCATTTT
NA | TRBJ2-1 | NA | TRBV5-1 | CASSLGGGITYNEQFF | TGCGCCAGCAGCTTGGGAGGGGGTATCACCTACAATGAGCAGTTCTTC
NA | TRBJ1-6 | once | TRBV10-3 | CAISPEGGNSPLHF | TGTGCCATCAGCCCGGAAGGAGGCAATTCACCCCTCCACTTT